The table lists the clone carrying this TCR beta chain with a few counts. The data stem from a study of blood T cell repertoires in COVID-19. On the study more broadly: From T cells, B-cell-depleted T cells, or PBMCs came the material, which was cDNA or gDNA.

The V and J ends lost 4 bases and 1 base respectively, with 22 bases between them. The germline CDR1 and CDR2 sequences are SGHTA and FQGNSA. The CDR3 consists of 18 residues. TCRdb's table, derived via immunoSEQ multiplex PCR, lists solely in-frame clones and lacks some. The table shows about 300,000 clones, with about nine tenths occurring only once. During active infection, Seattle patients enrolled and were then monitored through disease. V and J are TRBV7-2 and TRBJ1-1, with unresolved D. This receptor was identified in a woman aged 25 to 39 with COVID-19, enrolled during active disease. Sample: peripheral blood. The CDR3: CASSSRVWSGGRNTEAFF. The CDR3 DNA sequence: TGTGCCAGCAGCTCCCGCGTGTGGTCGGGAGGGAGGAACACTGAAGCTTTCTTT.